This TCR beta chain was found in a study of T cells in Graves' hyperthyroidism and ophthalmopathy (dated by TCRdb to the late 2010s). Looking at the study overall: Peripheral blood was sampled at the time of initial diagnosis, prior to any treatment. In six Graves' hyperthyroidism patients, the study also compared T-cell repertoires from thyroid tissue with T-cell repertoires from blood. After sampling, hyperthyroidism patients received methimazole starting at 30 mg daily, and ophthalmopathy patients received high-dose intravenous methylprednisolone. Prospective prediction of ophthalmopathy was tested in an independent validation cohort of 18 to 20 hyperthyroidism patients and 15 to 17 patients who later progressed to ophthalmopathy. The paper describes TCR Vbeta CDR3 sequencing of about 140 peripheral blood samples, made up of around 41 ophthalmopathy patients, around 78 hyperthyroidism patients and roughly 17 progressor patients. The 90 to 100 discovery patients were randomly divided into training and test sets at a 7:3 ratio. To identify TCR V-J signatures that set the groups apart, the researchers used a discovery cohort of more than 95 patients, made up of some 41 with Graves' ophthalmopathy and 57 with stable Graves' hyperthyroidism. The paper as a whole reports these results and caveats: Most expanded thyroid clonotypes (frequency above 0.001) were also detected in blood, suggesting blood repertoires may reflect thyroid immune responses. Ophthalmopathy was separated from stable hyperthyroidism by a 13 V-J signature model, with approximately 90% sensitivity and approximately 84% specificity obtained in cross-validation and 80%/75% obtained in testing. In validation, the model predicted progression to ophthalmopathy a median of roughly six months before onset, with roughly 68% sensitivity and 72.22% specificity. Sample size was not statistically predetermined, and investigators were not blinded to group allocation.

This clonotype has only a few counts. What antigen it recognizes has not been identified. Per-base quality was not reported, and no clone a single base away is much larger than it. The junction carries 8 bases between V and J, which are trimmed by 5 bases and 0 bases respectively. The germline V gene gives CDR1 as MNHEY and CDR2 as SVGEGT. The CDR3 runs 14 amino acids, cysteine and phenylalanine included. CDR3 DNA only is kept here, 42 bases in frame from base 1. The TCR beta CDR3 regions were amplified from RNA transcripts. For the first round of RT-PCR on the TCR CDR3, the HTBI primer set was used together with the Qiagen OneStep RT-PCR kit. Libraries were constructed in a second round of multiplex PCR, after which size selection and purification were performed. Paired-end sequencing of the libraries was performed with 100 bp reads on an Illumina HiSeq2000. For the original study's pipeline: SOAPnuke was used to process the raw data, throwing out any read that contained adapters or uncalled bases, had a mean Phred below 15, or lacked an exact constant-primer or identifier match. COPE v1.2.5 was used to merge high-quality paired reads, and clonotypes were defined as unique nucleotide sequences. Clonotypes were aligned to IMGT TRBV, TRBD and TRBJ reference segments using MiTCR v1.1. The analysis included only V-J combinations with a frequency above 0.0001, which together covered 99.2% of the repertoires. The TCS score was defined as F50 (clonal expansion) divided by E x V (chaos), with BLOSUM62-based TCRdist calculated between CDR3 peptides within each V-J. Welch's t-statistics and random forest reduced around 520 V-J features to 10 to 15, which were used in a naive Bayes classifier (R e1071). Through fastp at Q25 and MiXCR, TCRdb rebuilt clones from the public reads, retaining in-frame beta chains. Rows with a matching CDR3 protein are joined into one entry that keeps the most common DNA and genes. These V and J calls are TCRdb output, not the study's own analysis. Recorded for this sample are fewer than 550,000 distinct CDR3 sequences; 15% to 18% of them occurred a single time. The top ten clonotypes cover around an eighth of the sample.

Graves' hyperthyroidism was defined as stable when no progression to ophthalmopathy occurred over 18 months of follow-up. Hyperthyroidism patients were aged 18 to 65 years and newly diagnosed, with disease duration of less than 2 months. Patients with uncontrolled infections, other autoimmune diseases, pregnancy or lactation were excluded. Diagnoses were based on clinical symptoms, serum thyroxine and TRAb, thyroid ultrasound and orbital computed tomography. PBMCs were separated from over 9 ml of fresh peripheral blood using Ficoll-Paque density gradient centrifugation. Trizol reagent was used to extract total RNA, and RNA quality was then checked on an Agilent 2100 Bioanalyzer.

The sample taken for sequencing was blood. The receptor was derived from a woman aged 18-30 years with Graves' hyperthyroidism. The rearrangement joined TRBV6-2 or TRBV6-3 to TRBJ1-3, and TRBD1 may be the D gene, going by 5 matching bases. CDR3 loop: CASSARGSGNTIYF. The DNA is TGTGCCAGCAGTGCGAGGGGCTCTGGAAACACCATATATTTT.